This T cell receptor (beta chain) was profiled in a study of blood T cells in healthy people across ages. Sample-barcoded 5' priming and a J-beta primer mix drove a second PCR of about 7 to 11 cycles. TCRdb reprocessed the 5' RACE reads with MiXCR, giving one entry per CDR3 protein. The sample consists of about 1 million distinct CDR3 sequences, under 55% of them appearing once. V gave up 5 bases and J gave up 3 bases; unmatched junction bases: 7. Germline CDR1 is DFQATT and CDR2 is SNEGSKA (reference sequence). CDR3 length: 14 amino acids. This sequence was found in a woman aged 60-70 years in good health. The sample was blood. The chain carries TRBV20-1 and TRBJ2-7; 10 nucleotides match TRBD1. CDR3 protein: CSAVYGQGVYEQYF. DNA of the CDR3: TGCAGTGCTGTATATGGACAGGGGGTCTACGAGCAGTACTTC.